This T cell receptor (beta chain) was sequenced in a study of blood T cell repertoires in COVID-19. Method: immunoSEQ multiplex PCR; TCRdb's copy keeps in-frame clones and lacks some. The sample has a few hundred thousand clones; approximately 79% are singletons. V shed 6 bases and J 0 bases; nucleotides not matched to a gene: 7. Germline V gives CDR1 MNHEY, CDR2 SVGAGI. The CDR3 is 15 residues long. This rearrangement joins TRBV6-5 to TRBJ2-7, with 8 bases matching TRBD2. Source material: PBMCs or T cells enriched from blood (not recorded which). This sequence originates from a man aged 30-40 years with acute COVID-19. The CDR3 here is CASSPTSASSYEQYV. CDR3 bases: TGTGCCAGCAGCCCGACTAGCGCTAGCTCCTACGAGCAGTACGTC.